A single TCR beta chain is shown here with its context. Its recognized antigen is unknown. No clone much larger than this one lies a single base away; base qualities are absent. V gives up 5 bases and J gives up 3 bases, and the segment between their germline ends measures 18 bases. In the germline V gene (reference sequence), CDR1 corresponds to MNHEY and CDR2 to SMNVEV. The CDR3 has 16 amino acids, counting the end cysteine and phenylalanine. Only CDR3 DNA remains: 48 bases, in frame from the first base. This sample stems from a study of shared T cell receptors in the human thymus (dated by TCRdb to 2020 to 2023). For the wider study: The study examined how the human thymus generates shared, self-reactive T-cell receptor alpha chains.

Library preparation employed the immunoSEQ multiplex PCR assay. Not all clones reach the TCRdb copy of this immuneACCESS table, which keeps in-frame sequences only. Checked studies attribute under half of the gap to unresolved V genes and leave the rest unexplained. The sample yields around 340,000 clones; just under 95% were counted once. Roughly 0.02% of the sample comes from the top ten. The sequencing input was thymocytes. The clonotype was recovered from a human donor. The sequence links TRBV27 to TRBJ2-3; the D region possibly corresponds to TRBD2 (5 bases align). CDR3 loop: CASSSGPTEPTDTQYF. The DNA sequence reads TGTGCCAGCAGTAGCGGCCCTACGGAACCTACAGATACGCAGTATTTT.